The source of this T cell receptor (beta chain) is a study of blood T cell repertoires in COVID-19. Study background: Collection of acute and convalescent COVID-19 samples took place in the United States, Italy and Spain.

CDR3 length: 18 amino acids. Germline-derived CDR1 and CDR2 are SGHNT and YENEEA. V was clipped by 2 bases and J by 6 bases; unmatched bases: 18. Some clones are missing from TCRdb's copy, which holds only in-frame ones; the method was immunoSEQ multiplex PCR. Altogether some 140,000 clones are present, 80% to 90% being singletons, with the ten largest covering 18%. Input material: peripheral blood. The TCR comes from a man in his forties or fifties with active or convalescent COVID-19. The genes are TRBV11-3 and TRBJ1-1; 7 bases agree with TRBD1. CDR3 sequence: CASSLRRGYTPRTSEAFF. In nucleotides, the CDR3 is TGTGCCAGCAGCTTACGCAGGGGGTATACTCCCCGAACATCTGAAGCTTTCTTT. Full variable domain (outside the CDR3, taken from reference TRBV11-3 and TRBJ1-1): EAGVVQSPRYKIIEKKQPVAFWCNPISGHNTLYWYLQNLGQGPELLIRYENEEAVDDSQLPKDRFSAERLKGVDSTLKIQPAELGDSAVYLCASSLRRGYTPRTSEAFFGQGTRLTVV.